Below, one T cell receptor (beta chain) is given with its context. No antigen is known for it. There are no base qualities to consult, and no much larger clone falls within one base. This record comes from a study of T-cell memory formation after mild COVID-19 (dated by TCRdb to the early 2020s). Looking at the study overall: TCR sequence clusters from the two donors were largely donor specific. In a couple of donors, T-cell clones that expanded and contracted after mild COVID-19 were tracked by sequencing TCRalpha and TCRbeta repertoires over time. The cohort comprised two young, previously healthy adult volunteers, one female and one male.

The paper's findings and limits, for the study overall: Some responding clones were detected in pre-infection memory, which suggested that pre-existing cross-reactive memory T cells had joined the SARS-CoV-2 response. The second-wave clones that peaked on day 37 were not confirmed to be SARS-CoV-2 specific. Contracting CD4+ clones were found mainly in CM and EM memory subsets, while CD8+ clones were enriched in EMRA. Only two mild cases were covered by the study, and larger cohorts that include severe cases with pre-infection samples were considered necessary. From day 15 to 85, contracting clones showed balanced CD4/CD8 phenotypes, whereas a second wave of clones that expanded from day 15 to 37 leaned towards CD4+.

PBMCs were isolated by Ficoll-Paque density gradient centrifugation. The CDR3, from cysteine to phenylalanine, totals 16 residues. Kept here is only the CDR3 DNA, which spans 48 bases and is read in frame from base 1. CDR1 and CDR2 were assigned from the germline V gene as MNHEY and SVGAGI. V drops 0 bases and J drops 0 bases, leaving 12 bases in between. Instrument used: Illumina NovaSeq 6000. TCRalpha and TCRbeta cDNA libraries were built by 5'RACE with constant-segment primers, adding sample barcodes and unique molecular identifiers. Trizol reagent was used to extract RNA from every sample. Amplification of the libraries took two PCR steps, and the second step added a second sample barcode plus Illumina TruSeq adapters. Sequencing of libraries was performed on an Illumina NovaSeq with 2 x 150 bp paired-end reads. From the authors' description of their analysis: The reads were demultiplexed and collapsed into UMI-guided consensus sequences using migec v1.2.7. Using mixcr v2.1.11, UMI consensuses were aligned to TRA and TRB V and J templates and then assembled into clonotypes. Expanded or contracted clonotypes were those called significant by both edgeR and NoisET, with noise models trained on biological replicates. For edgeR calls, the thresholds were a false discovery rate-adjusted p below 0.01 and a log2 fold-change of 1. As an exploratory analysis of dynamics, PCA with hierarchical clustering was applied to max-normalized trajectories of the 1000 most abundant clonotypes. Each responding clone was given a CD4 or CD8 phenotype based on the CD4+ and CD8+ repertoires, which had been sequenced separately. The public reads were run again by TCRdb, first through fastp at Q25 and then through MiXCR, and only productive beta chains were kept. Each entry is one CDR3 protein sequence, shown with its most common DNA and genes. TCRdb assigned the V and J calls; the authors' analysis was not used. The sample table shows around 370,000 distinct CDR3 sequences, and more than 20% are seen once. The ten largest account for around 13% of the sample.

The receptor's source is an adult woman who had mild COVID-19 (a few samples of this study predate the infection). The sample titles of this study are shuffled in the database, so cell type and time point are left out; the donor was told from shared clones. This chain is built from TRBV6-5 and TRBJ2-7, with no confidently assigned D gene. The sequencing input was PBMCs or a T cell subset sorted from them (not recorded which). The CDR3 amino acid sequence is: CASSYSYPAASYEQYF. The DNA reads TGTGCCAGCAGTTACTCTTATCCCGCTGCCTCCTACGAGCAGTACTTC.